This TCR beta chain was obtained from a study of blood T cell repertoires in COVID-19. Profiled with immunoSEQ multiplex PCR; TCRdb holds only in-frame clones, not every one. The sample holds around 290,000 clones, roughly 90% seen once. V shed 3 bases and J 2 bases; nucleotides not matched to a gene: 6. Germline loops: CDR1 SGHNT, CDR2 YYREEE (reference sequence). The CDR3 is made up of 17 amino acids. This clonotype was sampled from a woman aged 40 to 50 who had recovered from COVID-19. The V gene is TRBV5-4, the J gene TRBJ2-2; 11 positions agree with TRBD2. Material for sequencing was PBMCs or T cells enriched from blood (not recorded which). The CDR3 region has the DNA TGTGCCAGCAGCTGGTCTAGCGGGAGGATAAACACCGGGGAGCTGTTTTTT. Translating gives CASSWSSGRINTGELFF.